Following are 25 T cell receptor beta chains from one sample sequenced in a study of blood T cell repertoires in COVID-19. Profiled with immunoSEQ multiplex PCR; TCRdb holds only in-frame clones, not every one. The profile shows about 140,000 clones, 85% to 90% of them singletons. The sample taken for sequencing was peripheral blood. The receptors were gathered from a woman in her sixties or seventies with acute or convalescent COVID-19.

The chain employs TRBV18 and TRBJ1-2, with 7 bases lining up with TRBD1. This CDR3 region has 14 residues. Germline CDR1 KGHSH, CDR2 LQKENI. The junction had 3 bases not matched to a gene; V was cut back by 2 bases and J by 3 bases. The CDR3 reads CASSPSGTDYGYTF. DNA of the CDR3: TGTGCCAGCTCACCATCCGGGACAGACTATGGCTACACCTTC.

This chain uses TRBV6-5 with TRBJ1-6; maybe TRBD1 (5 bases). The CDR3 is made up of 14 amino acids. The germline V and J ends were trimmed by 6 bases and 8 bases, with 14 bases remaining between them. The V gene's germline CDR1 is MNHEY and CDR2 SVGAGI. DNA of the CDR3: TGTGCCAGCAGCGCGGGAGGAGGGGATTCACCCCTCCACTTT. Its translation is CASSAGGGDSPLHF.

The V and J genes are TRBV28 and TRBJ2-7; D possibly corresponds to TRBD1 (6 bases). This CDR3 is built from 13 residues. The germline V gene has CDR1 MDHEN and CDR2 SYDVKM. The V gene lost 3 bases and the J gene lost 2 bases, with 8 bases spanning the gap. CDR3 sequence: CASSLSGAYEQYF. The CDR3 DNA is TGTGCCAGCAGTTTGTCAGGGGCCTACGAGCAGTACTTC. The variable domain in full, with the rest retrieved from reference TRBV28 and TRBJ2-7, is DVKVTQSSRYLVKRTGEKVFLECVQDMDHENMFWYRQDPGLGLRLIYFSYDVKMKEKGDIPEGYSVSREKKERFSLILESASTNQTSMYLCASSLSGAYEQYFGPGTRLTVT.

The chain uses TRBV21-1 and TRBJ1-5. TRBV21-1 is designated a pseudogene. The CDR3 length is 18 residues. This CDR3 reads CASSKVDWEFSGNQPQHF. Here the CDR3 DNA reads TGTGCCAGCAGCAAAGTGGATTGGGAGTTTTCGGGCAATCAGCCCCAGCATTTT.

J is TRBJ1-6 and V is TRBV20-1; D gene unclear. The CDR3 covers 14 residues. With 3 bases removed from V and 9 bases from J, the gap between germline ends came to 15 bases. Per the germline V gene, CDR1 is DFQATT and CDR2 is SNEGSKA (reference sequence). Here the CDR3 DNA reads TGCAGTGCTAGTTCGGTATTGGGCTTTTCACCCCTCCACTTT. The encoded protein is CSASSVLGFSPLHF.

Written as DNA, the CDR3 is TGCGCCAGCAGCCCGCGGGGAGGGCAAGAATATAATTCACCCCTCCACTTT. Translating it yields CASSPRGGQEYNSPLHF. The gene calls are TRBV5-1 and TRBJ1-6; D unclear. CDR1 is SGHRS, CDR2 YFSETQ, per germline. The ends were cut back, 4 bases at V and 4 bases at J, with 18 bases in the middle. The CDR3 spans 17 residues.

The chain is built from TRBV12-3 or TRBV12-4 and TRBJ1-2, with a tentative D call TRBD1 (5 bases). This CDR3 contains 13 residues. Trimming left V 3 bases short and J 6 bases short, with 11 bases between. CDR3 protein: CASSFGGSNGYTF. The CDR3 region has the DNA TGTGCCAGCAGTTTCGGGGGGTCTAATGGCTACACCTTC.

The genes are TRBV7-2 and TRBJ2-1, with unresolved D. Deletions cut 5 bases from V and 2 bases from J, with 13 bases between. The CDR3 length is 15 residues. Germline-derived CDR1 and CDR2 are SGHTA and FQGNSA. The CDR3 coding sequence is TGTGCCAGCAGCCCCTTTATCCTTCCCTACAATGAGCAGTTCTTC. It encodes CASSPFILPYNEQFF.

This chain joins TRBV14 and TRBJ2-1; D unclear. The V end was cut by 6 bases, the J end by 7 bases, with 13 bases between. CDR1 is SGHDN and CDR2 is FVKESK in the germline V gene. CDR3 length equals 13 residues. In nucleotides, the CDR3 is TGTGCCAGCAGGGTTTCAGGTGGTAATGAGCAGTTCTTC. Protein sequence: CASRVSGGNEQFF.

The chain carries TRBV4-1 and TRBJ2-1, with 9 positions matching TRBD1. Per the germline V gene, CDR1 is MGHRA and CDR2 is YSYEKL. After removal of 4 bases from V and 3 bases from J, the junction contained 4 bases not matched to a gene. This CDR3 spans 15 amino acids. The CDR3 nucleotides are TGCGCCAGCAGCCTCGGGACAGGGTACTACAATGAGCAGTTCTTC. Encoded protein: CASSLGTGYYNEQFF.

The J gene is TRBJ1-3, the V gene TRBV14; weak D call: TRBD1 (6 bases). CDR1 SGHDN and CDR2 FVKESK come from the germline V gene. V dropped 7 bases and J dropped 2 bases, with 6 bases sitting between them. CDR3 length: 12 amino acids. CDR3 DNA: TGTGCCAGCAAGGGGGCTGGAAACACCATATATTTT. Amino acids: CASKGAGNTIYF.

This clone was detected a few times. The genes are TRBV4-1 and TRBJ2-3, with a weak D call TRBD2 (6 bases). The CDR3 covers 16 residues. Germline CDR1 MGHRA, CDR2 YSYEKL. Trimming shortened V by 8 bases and J by 2 bases, and 20 bases separated the two germline ends. CDR3 residues: CASSTSRLEVTDTQYF. The CDR3 DNA is TGCGCCAGCTCCACCAGCAGACTAGAAGTCACAGATACGCAGTATTTT.

This chain joins TRBV7-3 and TRBJ2-1; D uncertain. The V end was cut by 2 bases, the J end by 3 bases, with 8 bases between. The CDR3 extends over 14 amino acids. Per the germline V gene, CDR1 is SGHTA and CDR2 is FQGTGA. The CDR3 DNA follows: TGTGCCAGCAGCTTAGGCCTAGTCTACAATGAGCAGTTCTTC. Protein sequence: CASSLGLVYNEQFF.

The rearrangement uses TRBV28 and TRBJ2-5, with 10 bases fitting TRBD2. Losses at the gene ends were 11 bases for V and 5 bases for J; bases not matched to a gene: 17. The CDR3 contains 16 residues. Germline CDR1 reads MDHEN; CDR2 reads SYDVKM. The CDR3 DNA sequence: TGTGCCGGCGCTGCTAGCGGGGGCCCCGTTAGGGAGACCCAGTACTTC. It translates to CAGAASGGPVRETQYF.

The rearrangement joins TRBV21-1 to TRBJ2-7; TRBD1 reflects the table's D call only, with no check against the DNA. TRBV21-1 is a pseudogene segment. The length of the CDR3 is 16 residues. CDR3 in DNA: TGTGCCAGCAGCAACAGGGGGCCCACGGTCGTTTCCGAGCAGTACTTC. This codes for CASSNRGPTVVSEQYF.

This rearrangement joins TRBV28 to TRBJ1-4; a weak D match, TRBD1 (5 bases). Germline-derived CDR1 and CDR2 are MDHEN and SYDVKM. The germline V and J ends were trimmed by 3 bases and 8 bases, with 13 bases remaining between them. The CDR3 sequence is 14 residues long. The CDR3 here is CASSFGGIREKLFF. CDR3 nucleotide sequence: TGTGCCAGCAGTTTCGGGGGGATAAGAGAAAAACTGTTTTTT.

There are a few counts of this clone. The J gene is TRBJ2-3, the V gene TRBV12-3 or TRBV12-4; D gene unclear. The ends were cut back, 6 bases at V and 1 base at J, with 8 bases in the middle. The CDR3 covers 13 residues. CDR3 DNA: TGTGCCAGCAGCCCACTCGGCACAGATACGCAGTATTTT. Translation gives CASSPLGTDTQYF.

The V and J genes are TRBV7-3 and TRBJ1-2, with D possibly TRBD1 on 6 matching bases. Germline CDR1 SGHTA, CDR2 FQGTGA. Trimming took 1 base from V and 4 from J, leaving 13 bases between them. The CDR3 is 15 residues long. Here the CDR3 DNA reads TGTGCCAGCAGCTTAAGAGGGGGTCTAAGCTATGGCTACACCTTC. It specifies CASSLRGGLSYGYTF. The full variable domain, in which reference TRBV7-3 and TRBJ1-2 provide the parts outside the CDR3, is GAGVSQTPSNKVTEKGKYVELRCDPISGHTALYWYRQSLGQGPEFLIYFQGTGAADDSGLPNDRFFAVRPEGSVSTLKIQRTERGDSAVYLCASSLRGGLSYGYTFGSGTRLTVV.

The chain employs TRBV12-5 and TRBJ1-1; TRBD1 matches at 9 bases. The length of the CDR3 is 14 residues. V shed 5 bases, J shed 5 bases, and the junction held 6 bases outside the gene matches. CDR1 is LGHNT and CDR2 is FRNRAP in the germline V gene. This chain's CDR3 is CASGTGTGLTEAFF. For the CDR3, the DNA is TGTGCTAGTGGTACGGGGACAGGGTTGACTGAAGCTTTCTTT.

J is TRBJ2-7 and V is TRBV6-2 or TRBV6-3, with 7 positions matching TRBD2. This CDR3 is 15 amino acids long. Germline lookup yields CDR1 MNHEY and CDR2 SVGEGT. V lost 2 bases to trimming and J lost 2 bases; unmatched junction nucleotides: 6. The CDR3 sequence: CASSYAGASAYEQYF. DNA for the CDR3: TGTGCCAGCAGTTACGCGGGAGCCTCCGCCTACGAGCAGTACTTC.

This chain uses TRBV19 with TRBJ2-5, with 13 bases fitting TRBD2. Germline assignment: CDR1 LNHDA and CDR2 SQIVND (reference sequence). V shed 6 bases and J 4 bases; nucleotides not matched to a gene: 5. The CDR3 length is 15 residues. CDR3 region: CASRRLAGGSETQYF. CDR3 coding DNA: TGTGCCAGTAGGAGACTAGCGGGGGGATCAGAGACCCAGTACTTC. Supplemented by reference TRBV19 and TRBJ2-5, the full variable domain reads DGGITQSPKYLFRKEGQNVTLSCEQNLNHDAMYWYRQDPGQGLRLIYYSQIVNDFQKGDIAEGYSVSREKKESFPLTVTSAQKNPTAFYLCASRRLAGGSETQYFGPGTRLLVL.

The J gene is TRBJ1-1, the V gene TRBV3-1 (or the pseudogene TRBV3-2); D unresolved. Trimming removed 4 bases at V and 5 bases at J, with 11 bases between. The CDR3 has 13 residues. Germline V gene lookup returns CDR1 LGHDT and CDR2 YNNKEL (reference sequence). Written as DNA, the CDR3 is TGTGCCAGCAGCCCTCTTGCGGGGACTGAAGCTTTCTTT. Amino acids: CASSPLAGTEAFF.

The chain combines TRBV19 with TRBJ2-5; 8 positions agree with TRBD2. After removal of 4 bases from V and 5 bases from J, the junction contained 9 bases not matched to a gene. This CDR3 is 15 amino acids long. CDR1 and CDR2 (germline): LNHDA, SQIVND (reference sequence). CDR3 residues: CASSTRGGLSETQYF. The CDR3 DNA is TGTGCCAGTAGTACCCGGGGGGGCCTCAGTGAGACCCAGTACTTC.

The rearrangement uses TRBV10-3 and TRBJ1-6; TRBD1 matches 8 bases. CDR1 and CDR2 from the germline V gene are ENHRY and SYGVKD. This CDR3 is built from 17 residues. V shed 2 bases, J shed 7 bases, and the junction held 10 bases outside the gene matches. The CDR3 protein is CAISEPKNRGSNSPLHF. The CDR3 DNA sequence: TGTGCCATCAGTGAGCCCAAAAACAGGGGGTCAAATTCACCCCTCCACTTT.

This clone was seen more than once but under ten times. This chain connects TRBV19 to TRBJ2-7, with TRBD1 matching 9 bases. The CDR3 has 14 amino acids. After removal of 6 bases from V and 5 bases from J, the junction contained 8 bases not matched to a gene. Germline CDR1 is LNHDA and CDR2 is SQIVND (reference sequence). The CDR3 reads CASRDHRDRDEQYF. In DNA, the CDR3 is TGTGCCAGTAGGGACCACCGGGACAGGGACGAGCAGTACTTC.